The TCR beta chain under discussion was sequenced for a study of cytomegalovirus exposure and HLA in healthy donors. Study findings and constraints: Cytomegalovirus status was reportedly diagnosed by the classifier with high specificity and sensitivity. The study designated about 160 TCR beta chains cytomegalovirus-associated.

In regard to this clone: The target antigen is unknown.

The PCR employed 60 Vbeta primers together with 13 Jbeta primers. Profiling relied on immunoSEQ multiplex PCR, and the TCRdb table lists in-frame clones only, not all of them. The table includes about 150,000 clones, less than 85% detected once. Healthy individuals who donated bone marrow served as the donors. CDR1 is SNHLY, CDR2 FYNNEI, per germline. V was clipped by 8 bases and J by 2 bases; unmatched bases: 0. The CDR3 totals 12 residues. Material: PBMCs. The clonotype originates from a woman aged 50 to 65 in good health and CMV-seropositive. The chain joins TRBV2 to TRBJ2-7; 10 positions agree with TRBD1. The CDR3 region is CASGTGAYEQYF. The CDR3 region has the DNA TGTGCCAGCGGGACAGGGGCCTACGAGCAGTACTTC.